This T cell receptor beta chain originates from a study of blood T cell repertoires in COVID-19. Background on the study: Some COVID-19 samples were acute and others convalescent; all came from the United States, Italy and Spain. The cDNA or gDNA used as material had been derived from T cells, B-cell-depleted T cells, or PBMCs.

Under the authors' procedure: Reference gene primer amplification gave estimated nucleated cell counts. Repertoires were generated with immunoSEQ multiplex PCR, while TCRdb's copy carries only in-frame clones and drops some. D and trimming were read from the DNA, whereas the V and J calls and clone size are those reported in that table. The sample has around 150,000 clones; around 85% are singletons. The CDR3 runs 15 residues. The germline gives CDR1 MNHEY, CDR2 SVGAGI. The V segment lost 7 bases and the J segment 1 base; nucleotides outside the gene matches: 10. The specimen sequenced was peripheral blood. The source is a man aged 60 to 69 with active or convalescent COVID-19. The V and J genes are TRBV6-5 and TRBJ2-7; the match to TRBD2 covers 7 bases. The DNA of the CDR3 is TGTGCCAGCACCATCACTAGCGATTCATCCTACGAGCAGTACTTC. It specifies CASTITSDSSYEQYF.